This TCR beta chain was sequenced during a study of blood T cells in healthy people across ages. Concerning this clonotype itself: No antigen is known for it.

The study, taken as a whole, reports: Considered underestimates were the diversity estimates obtained from one million T cells. TCR beta diversity per million T cells fell roughly linearly with age. Any conclusive comparison of naive versus antigen-experienced cells was prevented by using unsorted PBMCs.

Researchers isolated at least 6 million PBMCs per sample. Together with a sample-barcoded 5' primer, a J-beta primer mix was included in a second PCR lasting roughly 6 to 12 cycles. TCRdb redid the calling of the 5' RACE reads with MiXCR, one entry per CDR3 protein. The table has around 970,000 distinct CDR3 sequences, 45% to 60% seen once. There are 17 residues in the CDR3. Losses at the gene ends were 6 bases for V and 7 bases for J; bases not matched to a gene: 20. The clonotype was recovered from a woman aged 55-75 years in good health. The sequenced material came from blood. The genes are TRBV12-3 or TRBV12-4 and TRBJ2-7, with 8 bases lining up with TRBD2. CDR3 in DNA: TGTGCCAGCAGGGGGAAGCGGGAGTTAGGCGCCTACAATGAGCAGTACTTC. Its protein is CASRGKRELGAYNEQYF.